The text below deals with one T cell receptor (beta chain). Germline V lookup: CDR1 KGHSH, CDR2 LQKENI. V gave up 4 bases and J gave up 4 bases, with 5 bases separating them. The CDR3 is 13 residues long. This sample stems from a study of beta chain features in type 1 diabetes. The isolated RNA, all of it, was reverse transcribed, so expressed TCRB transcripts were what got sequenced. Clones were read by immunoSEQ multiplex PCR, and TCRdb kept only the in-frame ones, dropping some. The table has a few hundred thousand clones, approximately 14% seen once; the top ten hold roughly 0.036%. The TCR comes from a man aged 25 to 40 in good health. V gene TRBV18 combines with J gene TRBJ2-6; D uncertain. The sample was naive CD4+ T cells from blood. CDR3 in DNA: TGTGCCAGCTCACTGGGAGGGGCCAACGTCCTGACTTTC. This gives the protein CASSLGGANVLTF.